This T cell receptor beta chain was sequenced for a study of molecular identifiers for immune sequencing clone quantification. TCRdb ran MiXCR on the PCR reads and lists one entry per CDR3 protein. Seen here are 100,000 or so distinct CDR3 sequences, around 20% observed once, and the top ten hold 1.1%. This clonotype appeared many times. What it binds is not known. Naive CD8 libraries were made from around 18,000 to 910,000 sorted cells, and they used 10%, 30% or 50% RNA. Sorting recovered naive CD8 T cells on a CD8+CD4-CCR7+CD45RA+ profile. The study's findings and limits: Identical barcode-sharing TCR molecules could lead to underestimated sizes for highly expanded clones. In naive cells, clones above 20 RNA copies held under 1% of molecules, whereas in effector cells they held over 98%.

The receptor was derived from a human donor in good health. Some libraries in this study had Jurkat cell RNA spiked in. The sequenced material came from naive CD8+ T cells from blood, with Jurkat cell RNA spiked in. Sample subset: FACS-sorted CD8+CD4-CCR7+CD45RA+ naive T cells.

In DNA, the CDR3 is TGTGCCACTGCCGACAGGGGGTACCAAGAGACCCAGTACTTC. Protein sequence: CATADRGYQETQYF. J is TRBJ2-5 and V is TRBV19; the match to TRBD1 covers 9 bases. V shed 10 bases, J shed 0 bases, and the junction held 6 bases outside the gene matches. This CDR3 contains 14 residues. Germline V gives CDR1 LNHDA, CDR2 SQIVND (reference sequence).